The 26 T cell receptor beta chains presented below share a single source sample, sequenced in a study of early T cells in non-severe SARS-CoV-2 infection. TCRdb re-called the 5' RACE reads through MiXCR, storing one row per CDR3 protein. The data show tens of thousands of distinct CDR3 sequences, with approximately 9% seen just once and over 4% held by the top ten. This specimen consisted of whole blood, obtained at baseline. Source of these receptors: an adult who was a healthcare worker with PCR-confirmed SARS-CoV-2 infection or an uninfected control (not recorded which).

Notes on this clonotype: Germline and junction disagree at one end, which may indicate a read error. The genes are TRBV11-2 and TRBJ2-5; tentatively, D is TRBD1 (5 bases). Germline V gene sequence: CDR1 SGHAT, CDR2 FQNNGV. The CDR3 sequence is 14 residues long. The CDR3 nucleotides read TGTGCCGGCAGCCCACTCGACAGACCGGGGACCCAGTACTTC. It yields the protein CAGSPLDRPGTQYF.

This CDR3 reads CSARPGQGSTDTQYF. In DNA, the CDR3 is TGCAGTGCTAGACCGGGACAGGGCAGCACAGATACGCAGTATTTT. This chain uses TRBV20-1 with TRBJ2-3; 9 nucleotides line up with TRBD1. Trimming took 2 bases from V and 0 from J; bases not matched to a gene: 3. The germline V gene encodes CDR1 DFQATT and CDR2 SNEGSKA (reference sequence). The CDR3 has 15 residues.

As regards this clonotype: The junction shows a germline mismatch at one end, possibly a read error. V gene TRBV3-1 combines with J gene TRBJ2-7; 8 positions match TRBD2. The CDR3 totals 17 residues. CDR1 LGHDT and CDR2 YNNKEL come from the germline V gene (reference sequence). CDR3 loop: CVSSRPTSGYIIYEQYF. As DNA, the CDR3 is TGTGTCAGCAGCCGACCCACTAGCGGCTATATTATCTACGAGCAGTACTTC.

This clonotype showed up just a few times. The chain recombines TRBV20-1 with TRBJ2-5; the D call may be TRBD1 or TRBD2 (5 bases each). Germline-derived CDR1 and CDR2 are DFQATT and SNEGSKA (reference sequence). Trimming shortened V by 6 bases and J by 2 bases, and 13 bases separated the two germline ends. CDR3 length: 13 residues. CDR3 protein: CSAHRDGQETQYF. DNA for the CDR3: TGCAGTGCCCACCGGGACGGTCAAGAGACCCAGTACTTC.

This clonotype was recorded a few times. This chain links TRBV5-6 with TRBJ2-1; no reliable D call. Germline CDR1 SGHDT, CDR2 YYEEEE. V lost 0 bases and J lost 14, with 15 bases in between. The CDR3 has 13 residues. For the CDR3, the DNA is TGTGCCAGCAGCTTGGGGACCCCTGGGTCGAAGTTCTTC. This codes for CASSLGTPGSKFF.

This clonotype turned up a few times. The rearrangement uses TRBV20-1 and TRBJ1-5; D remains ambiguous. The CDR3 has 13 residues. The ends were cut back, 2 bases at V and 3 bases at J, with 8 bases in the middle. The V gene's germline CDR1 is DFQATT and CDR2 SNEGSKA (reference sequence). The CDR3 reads CSARSDFNQPQHF. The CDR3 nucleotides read TGCAGTGCTAGATCGGATTTCAATCAGCCCCAGCATTTT.

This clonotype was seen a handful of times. The CDR3 sequence: CASSPGRGLYGYTF. The CDR3 bases are TGTGCCAGCAGCCCGGGTCGTGGCCTCTATGGCTACACCTTC. The J gene is TRBJ1-2, the V gene TRBV7-8; unclear D gene. The germline CDR1 and CDR2 sequences are SGHVS and FQNEAQ. The CDR3 length is 14 residues. V lost 5 bases, J lost 4 bases, and 14 bases lay in between. The complete variable domain, with remaining parts taken from reference TRBV7-8 and TRBJ1-2, reads GAGVSQSPRYKVAKRGQDVALRCDPISGHVSLFWYQQALGQGPEFLTYFQNEAQLDKSGLPSDRFFAERPEGSVSTLKIQRTQQEDSAVYLCASSPGRGLYGYTFGSGTRLTVV.

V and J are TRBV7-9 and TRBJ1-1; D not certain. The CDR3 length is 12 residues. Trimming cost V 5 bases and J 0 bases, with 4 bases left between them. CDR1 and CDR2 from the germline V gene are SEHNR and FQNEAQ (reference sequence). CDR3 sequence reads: CASSHMNTEAFF. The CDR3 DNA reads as TGTGCCAGCAGCCATATGAACACTGAAGCTTTCTTT.

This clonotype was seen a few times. Written as DNA, the CDR3 is TGCGCCAGCAGCTGGCGTCCCCGGCTAGCGGGAGACGGGGAGCTGTTTTTT. This codes for CASSWRPRLAGDGELFF. This chain uses TRBV5-1 with TRBJ2-2; 10 nucleotides line up with TRBD2. Looked up from germline, CDR1 is SGHRS and CDR2 is YFSETQ. V dropped 3 bases and J dropped 7; count of bases not matched to a gene: 12. This CDR3 is built from 17 residues.

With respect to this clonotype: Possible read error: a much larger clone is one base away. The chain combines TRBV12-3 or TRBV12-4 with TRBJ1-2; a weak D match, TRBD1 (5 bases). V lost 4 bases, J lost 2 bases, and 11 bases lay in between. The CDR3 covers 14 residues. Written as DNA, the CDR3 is TGTGCCAGCAGTTCGGGACCGATCAACTATGGCTACACCTTC. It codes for CASSSGPINYGYTF.

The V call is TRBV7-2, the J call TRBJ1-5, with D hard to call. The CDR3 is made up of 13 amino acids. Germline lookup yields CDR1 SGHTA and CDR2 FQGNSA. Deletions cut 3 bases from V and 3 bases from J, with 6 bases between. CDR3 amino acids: CASSLDHNQPQHF. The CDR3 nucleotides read TGTGCCAGCAGCTTGGACCACAATCAGCCCCAGCATTTT.

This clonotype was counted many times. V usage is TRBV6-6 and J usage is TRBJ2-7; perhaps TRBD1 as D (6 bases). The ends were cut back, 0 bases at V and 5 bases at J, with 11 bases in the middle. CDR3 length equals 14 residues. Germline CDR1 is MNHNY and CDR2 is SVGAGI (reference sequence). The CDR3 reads CASSYSTGSDEQYF. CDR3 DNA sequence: TGTGCCAGCAGTTACTCCACAGGGAGCGACGAGCAGTACTTC.

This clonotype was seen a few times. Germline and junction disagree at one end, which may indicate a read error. The CDR3 region is CVSRPGQSYNEQFF. The DNA for the CDR3 is TGTGTCAGCAGGCCGGGACAGAGCTACAATGAGCAGTTCTTC. The rearrangement links TRBV11-2 to TRBJ2-1; 7 nucleotides align to TRBD1. Per the germline V gene, CDR1 is SGHAT and CDR2 is FQNNGV. CDR3 length equals 14 residues.

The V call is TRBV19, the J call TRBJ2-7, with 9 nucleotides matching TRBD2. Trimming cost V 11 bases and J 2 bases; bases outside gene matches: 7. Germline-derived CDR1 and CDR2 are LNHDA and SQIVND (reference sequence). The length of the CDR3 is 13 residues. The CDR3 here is CASSSGVTYEQYF. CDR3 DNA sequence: TGTGCCTCCTCTAGCGGGGTCACCTACGAGCAGTACTTC.

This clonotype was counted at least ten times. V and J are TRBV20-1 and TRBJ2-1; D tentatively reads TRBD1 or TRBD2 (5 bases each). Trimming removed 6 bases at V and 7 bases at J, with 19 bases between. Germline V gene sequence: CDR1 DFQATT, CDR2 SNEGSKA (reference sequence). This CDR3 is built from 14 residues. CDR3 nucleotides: TGCAGTGCCAAACTAAAGGGGAGAACTAATGAGCAGTTCTTC. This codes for CSAKLKGRTNEQFF.

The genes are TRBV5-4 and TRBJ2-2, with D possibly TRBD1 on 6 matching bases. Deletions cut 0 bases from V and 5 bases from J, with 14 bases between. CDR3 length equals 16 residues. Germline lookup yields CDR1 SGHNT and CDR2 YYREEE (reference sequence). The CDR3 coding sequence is TGTGCCAGCAGCTTGGCGCTTTTAGGGGGAACCGGGGAGCTGTTTTTT. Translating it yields CASSLALLGGTGELFF.

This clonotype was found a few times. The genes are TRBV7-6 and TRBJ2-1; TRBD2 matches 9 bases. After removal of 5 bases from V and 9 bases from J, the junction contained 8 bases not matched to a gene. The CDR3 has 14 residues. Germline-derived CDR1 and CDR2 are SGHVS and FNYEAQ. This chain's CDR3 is CASSPDSGSVEQFF. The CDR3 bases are TGTGCCAGCAGCCCGGATAGCGGGAGTGTTGAGCAGTTCTTC.

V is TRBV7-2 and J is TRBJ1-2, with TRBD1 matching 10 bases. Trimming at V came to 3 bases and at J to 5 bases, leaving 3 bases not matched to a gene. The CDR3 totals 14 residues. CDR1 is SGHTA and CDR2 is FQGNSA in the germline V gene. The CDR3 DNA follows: TGTGCCAGCAGCTTGGACAGGGGGAGGTATGGCTACACCTTC. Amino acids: CASSLDRGRYGYTF. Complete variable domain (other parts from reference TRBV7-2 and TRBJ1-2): GAGVSQSPSNKVTEKGKDVELRCDPISGHTALYWYRQSLGQGLEFLIYFQGNSAPDKSGLPSDRFSAERTGGSVSTLTIQRTQQEDSAVYLCASSLDRGRYGYTFGSGTRLTVV.

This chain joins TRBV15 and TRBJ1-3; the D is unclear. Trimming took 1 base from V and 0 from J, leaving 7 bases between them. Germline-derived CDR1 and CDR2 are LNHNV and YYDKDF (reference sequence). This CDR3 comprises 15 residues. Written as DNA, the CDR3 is TGTGCCACCAGCAGAGCCACAGACTCTGGAAACACCATATATTTT. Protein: CATSRATDSGNTIYF.

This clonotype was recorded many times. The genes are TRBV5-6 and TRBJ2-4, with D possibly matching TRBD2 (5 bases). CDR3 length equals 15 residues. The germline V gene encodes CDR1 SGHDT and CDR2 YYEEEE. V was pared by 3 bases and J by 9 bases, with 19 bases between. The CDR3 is CASSSLSGLRSIQYF. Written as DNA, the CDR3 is TGTGCCAGCAGCTCCTTGAGCGGATTGAGGAGCATTCAGTACTTC.

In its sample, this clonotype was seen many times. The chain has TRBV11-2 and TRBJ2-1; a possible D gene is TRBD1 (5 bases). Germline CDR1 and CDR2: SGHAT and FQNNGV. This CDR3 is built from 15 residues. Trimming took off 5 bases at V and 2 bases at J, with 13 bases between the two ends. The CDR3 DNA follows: TGTGCCAGCAGCATACAGGTTCCCCCCTACAATGAGCAGTTCTTC. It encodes CASSIQVPPYNEQFF.

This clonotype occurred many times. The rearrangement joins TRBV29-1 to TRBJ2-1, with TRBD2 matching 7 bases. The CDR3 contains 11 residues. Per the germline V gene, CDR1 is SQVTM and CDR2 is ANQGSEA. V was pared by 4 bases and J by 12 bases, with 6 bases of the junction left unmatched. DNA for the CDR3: TGCAGCGTTGGTCAAGGGGAGGGGCAGTTCTTC. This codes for CSVGQGEGQFF.

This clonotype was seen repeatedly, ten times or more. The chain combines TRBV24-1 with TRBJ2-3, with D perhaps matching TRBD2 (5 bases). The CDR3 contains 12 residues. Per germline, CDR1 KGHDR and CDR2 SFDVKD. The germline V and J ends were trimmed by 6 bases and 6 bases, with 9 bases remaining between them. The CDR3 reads CATSPGSDTQYF. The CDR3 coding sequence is TGTGCCACCAGTCCGGGATCGGATACGCAGTATTTT.

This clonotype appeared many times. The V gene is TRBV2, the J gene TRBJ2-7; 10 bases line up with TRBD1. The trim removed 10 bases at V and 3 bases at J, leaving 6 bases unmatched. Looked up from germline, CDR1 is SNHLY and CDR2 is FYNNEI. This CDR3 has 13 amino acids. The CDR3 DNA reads TGTGCCACTTCGGACAGGGGGGACTACGAGCAGTACTTC. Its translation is CATSDRGDYEQYF.

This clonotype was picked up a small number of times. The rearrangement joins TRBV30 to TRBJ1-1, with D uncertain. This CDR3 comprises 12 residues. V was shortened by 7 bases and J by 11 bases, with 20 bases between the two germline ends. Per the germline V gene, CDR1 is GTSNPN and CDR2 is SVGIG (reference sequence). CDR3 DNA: TGTGCCTTTAGGAACGGGATCGGGATGGCTTTCTTT. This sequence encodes CAFRNGIGMAFF.

CDR3 sequence reads: CASSKRYEQYF. The CDR3 DNA is TGTGCCAGCAGTAAGCGATACGAGCAGTACTTC. The chain carries TRBV28 and TRBJ2-7; D gene ambiguous. Deletions cut 5 bases from V and 4 bases from J, with 6 bases between. Germline CDR1 is MDHEN and CDR2 is SYDVKM. This CDR3 contains 11 residues.